This T cell receptor (beta chain) was identified during a study of T cells in Graves' hyperthyroidism and ophthalmopathy. Findings and caveats of the study: Blood also contained most expanded thyroid clonotypes above 0.001. Model predictions of ophthalmopathy came a median about six months before onset.

Amplified regions were TCR beta CDR3 sequences from RNA transcripts. HTBI primers were the set used in a first-round RT-PCR of the TCR CDR3. A single record per CDR3 protein comes from TCRdb applying MiXCR to the multiplex PCR reads. The sample lists around 610,000 distinct CDR3 sequences; about 15% were seen once. Per the germline V gene, CDR1 is DFQATT and CDR2 is SNEGSKA (reference sequence). V was pared by 3 bases and J by 0 bases, with 22 bases of the junction left unmatched. This CDR3 is 20 amino acids long. Thyroid ultrasound and orbital computed tomography, with clinical symptoms and serum thyroxine and TRAb, informed diagnoses. From roughly 10 ml of fresh peripheral blood, PBMCs were isolated. This clonotype was counted many times. Antigen: not known.

The sequence came from a middle-aged woman with Graves' ophthalmopathy. What was sequenced was blood. The chain recombines TRBV20-1 with TRBJ1-2; 7 bases match TRBD1. CDR3 sequence reads: CSASLWLFGQDLSTNYGYTF. CDR3 nucleotides: TGCAGTGCTAGCTTATGGTTATTCGGACAGGACCTATCCACTAACTATGGCTACACCTTC.